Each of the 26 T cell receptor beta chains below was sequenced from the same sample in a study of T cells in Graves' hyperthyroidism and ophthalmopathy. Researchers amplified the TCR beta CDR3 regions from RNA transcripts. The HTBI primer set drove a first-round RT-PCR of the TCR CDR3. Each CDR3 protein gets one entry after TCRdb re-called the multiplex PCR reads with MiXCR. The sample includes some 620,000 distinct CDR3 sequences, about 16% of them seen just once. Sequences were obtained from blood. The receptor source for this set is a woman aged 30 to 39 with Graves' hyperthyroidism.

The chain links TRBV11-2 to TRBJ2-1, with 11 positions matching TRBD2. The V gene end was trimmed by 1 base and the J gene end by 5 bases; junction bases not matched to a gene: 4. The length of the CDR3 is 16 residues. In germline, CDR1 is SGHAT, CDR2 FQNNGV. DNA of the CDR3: TGTGCCAGCAGCTTAGTACTAGCGGGGGAAAACAATGAGCAGTTCTTC. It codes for CASSLVLAGENNEQFF.

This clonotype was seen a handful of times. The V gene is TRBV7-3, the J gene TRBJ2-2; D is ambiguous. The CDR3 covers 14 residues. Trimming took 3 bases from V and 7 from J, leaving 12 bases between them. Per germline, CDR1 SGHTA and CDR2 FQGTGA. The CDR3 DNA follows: TGTGCCAGCAGCTTGGCTCTTCCCGGCGGGGAGCTGTTTTTT. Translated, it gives CASSLALPGGELFF.

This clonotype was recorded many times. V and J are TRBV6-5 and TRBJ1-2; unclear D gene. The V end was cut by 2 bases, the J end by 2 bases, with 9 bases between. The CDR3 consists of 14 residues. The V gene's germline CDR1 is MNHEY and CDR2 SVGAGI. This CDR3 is CASSYDPANYGYTF. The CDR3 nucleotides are TGTGCCAGCAGTTACGATCCGGCCAACTATGGCTACACCTTC.

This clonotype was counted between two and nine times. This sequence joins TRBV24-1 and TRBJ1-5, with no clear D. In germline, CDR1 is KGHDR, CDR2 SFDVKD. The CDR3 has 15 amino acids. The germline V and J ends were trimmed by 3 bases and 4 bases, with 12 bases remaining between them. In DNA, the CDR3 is TGTGCCACCAGTGATCCTACCGAGGGAAATCAGCCCCAGCATTTT. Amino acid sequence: CATSDPTEGNQPQHF.

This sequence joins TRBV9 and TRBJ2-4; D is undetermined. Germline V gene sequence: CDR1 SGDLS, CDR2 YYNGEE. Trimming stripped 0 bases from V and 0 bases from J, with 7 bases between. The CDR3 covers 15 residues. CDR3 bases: TGTGCCAGCAGCGTAGGCGGCCCAGCCAAAAACATTCAGTACTTC. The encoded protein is CASSVGGPAKNIQYF.

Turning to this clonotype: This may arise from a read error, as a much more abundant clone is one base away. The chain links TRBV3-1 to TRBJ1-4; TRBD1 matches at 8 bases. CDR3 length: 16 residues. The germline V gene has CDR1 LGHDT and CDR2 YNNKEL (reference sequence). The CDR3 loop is CASTQGQGGFGEKLFF. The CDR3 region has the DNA TGTGCCAGCACCCAAGGACAGGGCGGATTTGGAGAAAAACTGTTTTTT.

The DNA for the CDR3 is TGTGCCAGCAGCCCTTCCAGGGGTCCCGGGGAGCTGTTTTTT. Its translation is CASSPSRGPGELFF. This chain uses TRBV9 with TRBJ2-2, with D maybe TRBD1 (6 bases). V lost 4 bases to trimming and J lost 6 bases, with 13 bases between them. The CDR3 loop spans 14 amino acids. CDR1 is SGDLS, CDR2 YYNGEE, per germline.

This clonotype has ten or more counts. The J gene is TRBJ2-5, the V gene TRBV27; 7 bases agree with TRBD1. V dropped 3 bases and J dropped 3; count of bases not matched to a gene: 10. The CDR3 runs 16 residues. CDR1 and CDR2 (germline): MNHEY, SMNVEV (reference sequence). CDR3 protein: CASSFWIGTGEETQYF. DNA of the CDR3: TGTGCCAGCAGTTTTTGGATCGGCACAGGGGAAGAGACCCAGTACTTC.

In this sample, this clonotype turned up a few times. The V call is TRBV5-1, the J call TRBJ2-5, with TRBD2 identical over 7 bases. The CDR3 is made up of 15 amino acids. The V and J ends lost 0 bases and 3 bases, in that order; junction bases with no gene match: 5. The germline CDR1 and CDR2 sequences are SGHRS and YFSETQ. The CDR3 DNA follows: TGCGCCAGCAGCTTGGTTCCGGGAGGAGAAGAGACCCAGTACTTC. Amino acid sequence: CASSLVPGGEETQYF.

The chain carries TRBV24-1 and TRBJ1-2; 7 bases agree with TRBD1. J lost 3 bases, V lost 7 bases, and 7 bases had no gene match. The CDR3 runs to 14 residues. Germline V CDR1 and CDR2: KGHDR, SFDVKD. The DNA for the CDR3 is TGTGCCACCAGGGCTACAGGGGCGGACTATGGCTACACCTTC. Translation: CATRATGADYGYTF.

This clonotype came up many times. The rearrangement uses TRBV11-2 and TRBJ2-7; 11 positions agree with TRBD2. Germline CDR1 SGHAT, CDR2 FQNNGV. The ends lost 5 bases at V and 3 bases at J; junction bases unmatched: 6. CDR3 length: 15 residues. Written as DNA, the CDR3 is TGTGCCAGCAGCATTGGGACTAGCGGATACTACGAGCAGTACTTC. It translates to CASSIGTSGYYEQYF.

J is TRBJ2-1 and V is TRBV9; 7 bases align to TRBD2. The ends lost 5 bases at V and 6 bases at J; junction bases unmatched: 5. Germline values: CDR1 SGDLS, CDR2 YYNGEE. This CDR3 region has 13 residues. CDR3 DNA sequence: TGTGCCAGCAGACCTGGGGAGGGCAATGAGCAGTTCTTC. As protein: CASRPGEGNEQFF.

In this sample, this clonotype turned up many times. CDR3 coding DNA: TGTGCCAGCAGCTCGGGACTAGCTTCGCCCAATGAGCAGTTCTTC. Translating it yields CASSSGLASPNEQFF. The genes are TRBV7-3 and TRBJ2-1; TRBD2 matches at 9 bases. The germline V gene encodes CDR1 SGHTA and CDR2 FQGTGA. The CDR3 contains 15 residues. V shed 4 bases, J shed 6 bases, and the junction held 7 bases outside the gene matches.

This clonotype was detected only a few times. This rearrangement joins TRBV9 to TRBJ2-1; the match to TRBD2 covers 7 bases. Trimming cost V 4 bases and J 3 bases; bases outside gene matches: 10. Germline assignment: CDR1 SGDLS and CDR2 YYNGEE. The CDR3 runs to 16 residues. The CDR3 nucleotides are TGTGCCAGCAGCAATCGACTAGCCCAATACTACAATGAGCAGTTCTTC. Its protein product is CASSNRLAQYYNEQFF. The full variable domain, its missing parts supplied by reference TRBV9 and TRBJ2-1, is DSGVTQTPKHLITATGQRVTLRCSPRSGDLSVYWYQQSLDQGLQFLIQYYNGEERAKGNILERFSAQQFPDLHSELNLSSLELGDSALYFCASSNRLAQYYNEQFFGPGTRLTVL.

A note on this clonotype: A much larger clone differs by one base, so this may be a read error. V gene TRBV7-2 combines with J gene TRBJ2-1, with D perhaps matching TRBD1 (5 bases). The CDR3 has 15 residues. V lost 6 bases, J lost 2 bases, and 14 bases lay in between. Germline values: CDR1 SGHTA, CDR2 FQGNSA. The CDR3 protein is CASSRRQQTYNEQFF. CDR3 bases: TGTGCCAGCAGTCGAAGACAGCAAACCTACAATGAGCAGTTCTTC.

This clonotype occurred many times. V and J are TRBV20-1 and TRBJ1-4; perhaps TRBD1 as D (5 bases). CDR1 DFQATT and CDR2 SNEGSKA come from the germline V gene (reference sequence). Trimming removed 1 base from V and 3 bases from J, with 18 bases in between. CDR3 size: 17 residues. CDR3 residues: CSARVAWGSISNEKLFF. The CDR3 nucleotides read TGCAGTGCTAGAGTAGCCTGGGGCAGCATTTCTAATGAAAAACTGTTTTTT.

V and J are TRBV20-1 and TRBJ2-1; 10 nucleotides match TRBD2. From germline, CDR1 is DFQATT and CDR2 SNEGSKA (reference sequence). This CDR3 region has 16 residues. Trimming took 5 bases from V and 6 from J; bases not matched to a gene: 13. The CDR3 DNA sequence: TGCAGTGCTCCATTAACACTAGCGGGAAAAGTCAATGAGCAGTTCTTC. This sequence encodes CSAPLTLAGKVNEQFF.

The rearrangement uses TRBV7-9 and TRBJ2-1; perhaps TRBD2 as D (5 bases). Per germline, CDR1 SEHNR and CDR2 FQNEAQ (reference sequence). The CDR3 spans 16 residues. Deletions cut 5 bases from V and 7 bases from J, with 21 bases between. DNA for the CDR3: TGTGCCAGCAGCCCCCGCCGAGGGCGTCGGATAAATGAGCAGTTCTTC. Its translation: CASSPRRGRRINEQFF.

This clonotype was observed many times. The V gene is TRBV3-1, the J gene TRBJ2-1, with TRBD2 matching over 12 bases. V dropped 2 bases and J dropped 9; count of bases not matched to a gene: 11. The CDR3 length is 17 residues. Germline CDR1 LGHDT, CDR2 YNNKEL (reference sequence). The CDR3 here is CASSQRTSGKSETEQFF. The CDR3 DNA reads TGTGCCAGCAGCCAACGGACTAGCGGGAAAAGTGAAACTGAGCAGTTCTTC.

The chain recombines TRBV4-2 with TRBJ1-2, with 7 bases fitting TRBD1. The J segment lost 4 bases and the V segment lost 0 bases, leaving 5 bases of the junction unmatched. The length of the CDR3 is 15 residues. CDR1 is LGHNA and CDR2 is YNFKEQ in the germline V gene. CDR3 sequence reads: CASSQDGQGVYGYTF. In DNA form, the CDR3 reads TGTGCCAGCAGCCAAGATGGGCAGGGGGTCTATGGCTACACCTTC.

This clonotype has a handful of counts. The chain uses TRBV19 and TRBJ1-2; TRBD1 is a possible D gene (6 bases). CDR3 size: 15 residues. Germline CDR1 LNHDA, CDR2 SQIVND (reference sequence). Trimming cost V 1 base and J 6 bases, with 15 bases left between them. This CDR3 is CASSIGWQRGHGYTF. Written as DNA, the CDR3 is TGTGCCAGTAGTATAGGCTGGCAGCGGGGGCATGGCTACACCTTC. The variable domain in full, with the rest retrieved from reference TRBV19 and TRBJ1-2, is DGGITQSPKYLFRKEGQNVTLSCEQNLNHDAMYWYRQDPGQGLRLIYYSQIVNDFQKGDIAEGYSVSREKKESFPLTVTSAQKNPTAFYLCASSIGWQRGHGYTFGSGTRLTVV.

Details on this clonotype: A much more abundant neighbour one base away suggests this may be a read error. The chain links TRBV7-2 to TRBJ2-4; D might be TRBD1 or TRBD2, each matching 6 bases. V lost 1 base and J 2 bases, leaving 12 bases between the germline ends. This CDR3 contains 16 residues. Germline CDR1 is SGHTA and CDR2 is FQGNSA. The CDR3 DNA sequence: TGTGCCAGCAGCTTAGGTCGGGGGCCGACCAAAAACATTCAGTACTTC. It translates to CASSLGRGPTKNIQYF.

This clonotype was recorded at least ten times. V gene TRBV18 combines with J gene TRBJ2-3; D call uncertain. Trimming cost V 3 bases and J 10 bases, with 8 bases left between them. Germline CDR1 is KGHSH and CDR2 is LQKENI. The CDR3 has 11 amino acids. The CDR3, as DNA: TGTGCCAGCTCACCCTCCGATGCGCAGTATTTT. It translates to CASSPSDAQYF.

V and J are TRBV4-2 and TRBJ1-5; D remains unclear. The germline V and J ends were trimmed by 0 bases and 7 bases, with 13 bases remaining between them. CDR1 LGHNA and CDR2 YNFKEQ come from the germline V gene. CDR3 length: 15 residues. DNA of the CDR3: TGTGCCAGCAGCCAAGATGGGCAGACGTTCCAGCCCCAGCATTTT. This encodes CASSQDGQTFQPQHF.

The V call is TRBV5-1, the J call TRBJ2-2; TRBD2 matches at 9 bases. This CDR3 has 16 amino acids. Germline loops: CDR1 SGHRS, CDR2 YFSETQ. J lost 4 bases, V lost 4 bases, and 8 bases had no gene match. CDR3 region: CASSPSAGGPTGELFF. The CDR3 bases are TGCGCCAGCAGCCCGTCAGCGGGAGGTCCCACCGGGGAGCTGTTTTTT.

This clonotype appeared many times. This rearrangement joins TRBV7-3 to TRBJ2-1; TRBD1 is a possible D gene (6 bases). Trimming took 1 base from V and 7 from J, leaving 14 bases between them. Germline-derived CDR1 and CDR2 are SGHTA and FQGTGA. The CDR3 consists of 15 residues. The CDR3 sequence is CASSLRNRAPNEQFF. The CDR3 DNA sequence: TGTGCCAGCAGCTTAAGGAACAGGGCCCCGAATGAGCAGTTCTTC. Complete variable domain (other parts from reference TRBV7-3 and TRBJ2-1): GAGVSQTPSNKVTEKGKYVELRCDPISGHTALYWYRQSLGQGPEFLIYFQGTGAADDSGLPNDRFFAVRPEGSVSTLKIQRTERGDSAVYLCASSLRNRAPNEQFFGPGTRLTVL.